The T cell receptor beta chain under discussion was sequenced for a study of OX40 agonist ivuxolimab in advanced cancers. Germline V CDR1 and CDR2: MNHNS, SASEGT. The CDR3 covers 14 residues. V lost 4 bases to trimming and J lost 1 base, with 10 bases between them. TCRdb keeps only in-frame clones here, not all; method: immunoSEQ multiplex PCR. The repertoire holds some 50,000 clones, 85% to 90% seen once, with about 1.7% in the top ten. Sequenced here: CD4+ or CD8+ T cells sorted from blood, sampled in a trial of the OX40 agonist ivuxolimab. This sequence joins TRBV6-1 and TRBJ1-2, with TRBD1 as a possible D gene (5 bases). This TCR was recovered from an adult with an advanced solid tumor such as melanoma, head and neck, liver or kidney cancer. DNA of the CDR3: TGTGCCAGCAGTGCCGCAGGGCTTAACTATGGCTACACCTTC. The encoded protein is CASSAAGLNYGYTF.